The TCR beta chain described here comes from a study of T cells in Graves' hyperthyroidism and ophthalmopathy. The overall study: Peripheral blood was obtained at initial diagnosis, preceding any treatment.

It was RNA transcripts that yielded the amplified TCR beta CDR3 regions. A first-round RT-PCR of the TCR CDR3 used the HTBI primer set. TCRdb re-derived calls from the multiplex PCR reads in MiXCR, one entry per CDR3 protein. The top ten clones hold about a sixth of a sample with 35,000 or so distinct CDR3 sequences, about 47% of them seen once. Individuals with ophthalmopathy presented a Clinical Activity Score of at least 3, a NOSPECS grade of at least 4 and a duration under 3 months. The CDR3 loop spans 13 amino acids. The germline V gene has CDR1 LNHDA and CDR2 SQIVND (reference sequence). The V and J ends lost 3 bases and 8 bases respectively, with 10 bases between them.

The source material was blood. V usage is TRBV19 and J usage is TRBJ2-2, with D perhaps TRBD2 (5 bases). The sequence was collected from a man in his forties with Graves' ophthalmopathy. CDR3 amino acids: CASSIGSSGELFF. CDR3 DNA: TGTGCCAGTAGTATTGGGAGTTCTGGGGAGCTGTTTTTT.